These 17 T cell receptor beta chains were all obtained from the same sample, sequenced in a study of shared clonotypes between healthy human individuals. The data were produced by immunoSEQ multiplex PCR, yet TCRdb's version contains in-frame clones alone and is incomplete. The profile covers approximately 710,000 clones, with less than 95% appearing a single time and about a third taken by the ten largest. The specimen was memory CD8+ T cells from PBMCs. Subset: CD45RO+ cells pooled with CCR7-negative TemRA cells. Receptors originate from a young man in good health. Some clones in this sample may be carry-over from other donors' samples.

This clone appeared a single time. V and J are TRBV7-9 and TRBJ2-7; D is unclear. The CDR3 length is 13 residues. The germline V gene has CDR1 SEHNR and CDR2 FQNEAQ (reference sequence). V was shortened by 1 base and J by 9 bases, with 13 bases between the two germline ends. CDR3 in amino acids: CASSLVPHASQYF. CDR3 nucleotide sequence: TGTGCCAGCAGCTTAGTCCCCCACGCTTCGCAGTACTTC.

The J gene is TRBJ1-2, the V gene TRBV27; D is uncertain. V lost 2 bases and J lost 4, with 11 bases in between. Germline V CDR1 and CDR2: MNHEY, SMNVEV (reference sequence). The CDR3 length is 14 residues. The CDR3 reads CASSLRSPRYGYTF. As DNA, the CDR3 is TGTGCCAGCAGTTTACGGTCTCCCCGCTATGGCTACACCTTC.

The chain joins TRBV5-1 to TRBJ2-7, with 14 bases lining up with TRBD2. V dropped 2 bases and J dropped 2; count of bases not matched to a gene: 6. There are 17 residues in the CDR3. Germline V gene lookup returns CDR1 SGHRS and CDR2 YFSETQ. In nucleotides, the CDR3 is TGCGCCAGCAGCTTTGGGACTAGCGGGAGTATCACCTACGAGCAGTACTTC. Protein sequence: CASSFGTSGSITYEQYF.

This rearrangement joins TRBV25-1 to TRBJ2-5; TRBD2 matches 7 bases. This CDR3 contains 15 residues. Unmatched junction bases numbered 5, after V lost 1 base and J lost 3 bases. Germline lookup yields CDR1 MGHDK and CDR2 SYGVNS. The CDR3 region has the DNA TGTGCCAGCAGTGAATTGGGGGGGTGGGAAGAGACCCAGTACTTC. It encodes CASSELGGWEETQYF.

The chain joins TRBV6-1 to TRBJ1-5; TRBD1 matches 7 bases. V shed 4 bases and J 6 bases; nucleotides not matched to a gene: 24. CDR3 size: 20 residues. Germline V gene sequence: CDR1 MNHNS, CDR2 SASEGT. DNA of the CDR3: TGTGCCAGCAGTGCCAAGCGTGAGGACAGGTTAGTGCACAATGGTCAGCCCCAGCATTTT. Protein sequence: CASSAKREDRLVHNGQPQHF.

The rearrangement uses TRBV12-5 and TRBJ1-1; TRBD1 matches at 10 bases. CDR3 size: 14 residues. Germline V gene sequence: CDR1 LGHNT, CDR2 FRNRAP. The junction had 3 bases not matched to a gene; V was cut back by 6 bases and J by 2 bases. The CDR3 DNA sequence: TGTGCTAGTGGGATGACAGGGGGCAACACTGAAGCTTTCTTT. Encoded protein: CASGMTGGNTEAFF. The full variable domain, in which reference TRBV12-5 and TRBJ1-1 provide the parts outside the CDR3, is DARVTQTPRHKVTEMGQEVTMRCQPILGHNTVFWYRQTMMQGLELLAYFRNRAPLDDSGMPKDRFSAEMPDATLATLKIQPSEPRDSAVYFCASGMTGGNTEAFFGQGTRLTVV.

Turning to this clone: A read error may be the cause here, since a much bigger clone is one base away. Lacking the conserved final phenylalanine or tryptophan, this CDR3 likely reflects a read error. The chain links TRBV7-2 to TRBJ1-1; D gene uncertain. The germline CDR1 and CDR2 sequences are SGHTA and FQGNSA. This CDR3 spans 12 amino acids. V dropped 5 bases and J dropped 8 bases, with 12 bases sitting between them. The CDR3 DNA is TGTGCCAGCAGCCCTAGGACCATGGAAGCTTTCTTG. It translates to CASSPRTMEAFL.

Here the CDR3 reads CASSPSGRAGSDTQYF. The CDR3 nucleotides read TGTGCCAGCAGCCCTAGCGGGAGGGCGGGATCAGATACGCAGTATTTT. The chain uses TRBV9 and TRBJ2-3; 12 bases map to TRBD2. The germline gives CDR1 SGDLS, CDR2 YYNGEE. V shed 4 bases and J 4 bases; nucleotides not matched to a gene: 7. CDR3 length: 16 amino acids.

This clone occurred a few times. The rearrangement uses TRBV7-8 and TRBJ2-6, with D tentatively TRBD1 (5 bases). The CDR3 runs to 16 residues. Germline V gives CDR1 SGHVS, CDR2 FQNEAQ. V gave up 5 bases and J gave up 1 base, with 12 bases separating them. As DNA, the CDR3 is TGTGCCAGCAGCGTACGACCAGGGTCTGGGGCCAACGTCCTGACTTTC. This codes for CASSVRPGSGANVLTF. The whole variable domain, filled in from reference TRBV7-8 and TRBJ2-6, reads GAGVSQSPRYKVAKRGQDVALRCDPISGHVSLFWYQQALGQGPEFLTYFQNEAQLDKSGLPSDRFFAERPEGSVSTLKIQRTQQEDSAVYLCASSVRPGSGANVLTFGAGSRLTVL.

This clone was recorded a few times. The chain recombines TRBV6-5 with TRBJ1-1; 11 nucleotides agree with TRBD1. The V and J ends lost 6 bases and 6 bases, in that order; junction bases with no gene match: 9. Germline V CDR1 and CDR2: MNHEY, SVGAGI. The CDR3 contains 15 residues. DNA of the CDR3: TGTGCCAGCAGCCATTGGACAGGGGGCTACGCTGAAGCTTTCTTT. Amino acid sequence: CASSHWTGGYAEAFF.

This chain connects TRBV5-6 to TRBJ1-1; TRBD1 is a possible D gene (6 bases). V lost 2 bases and J 5 bases, leaving 13 bases between the germline ends. Germline V gene sequence: CDR1 SGHDT, CDR2 YYEEEE. CDR3 size: 14 residues. The CDR3 sequence: CASSFDRRTTEAFF. CDR3 nucleotide sequence: TGTGCCAGCAGCTTTGACAGGCGCACGACTGAAGCTTTCTTT.

The chain recombines TRBV15 with TRBJ2-7; 9 nucleotides agree with TRBD1. The CDR3 spans 14 residues. Trimming at V came to 4 bases and at J to 4 bases, leaving 5 bases not matched to a gene. Germline-derived CDR1 and CDR2 are LNHNV and YYDKDF (reference sequence). The CDR3 DNA follows: TGTGCCACCAGCATAGGGACAGGGACGTACGAGCAGTACTTC. This gives the protein CATSIGTGTYEQYF.

The J gene is TRBJ2-1, the V gene TRBV7-9; D ambiguous. Germline CDR1 is SEHNR and CDR2 is FQNEAQ (reference sequence). V was pared by 7 bases and J by 0 bases, with 13 bases between. The CDR3 is 15 amino acids. DNA for the CDR3: TGTGCCAGCAAACGGACGGATGGCTCCTACAATGAGCAGTTCTTC. Residues: CASKRTDGSYNEQFF. The variable domain in full, completed from reference TRBV7-9 and TRBJ2-1, reads DTGVSQNPRHKITKRGQNVTFRCDPISEHNRLYWYRQTLGQGPEFLTYFQNEAQLEKSRLLSDRFSAERPKGSFSTLEIQRTEQGDSAMYLCASKRTDGSYNEQFFGPGTRLTVL.

The chain couples TRBV6-5 to TRBJ2-7; no definite D call. The CDR3 consists of 12 residues. Trimming removed 2 bases from V and 4 bases from J, with 6 bases in between. Germline assignment: CDR1 MNHEY and CDR2 SVGAGI. The CDR3 bases are TGTGCCAGCAGTTACACACCTTACGAGCAGTACTTC. Protein product: CASSYTPYEQYF.

V is TRBV21-1 and J is TRBJ2-1; the table's D call of TRBD2 was not tested on the DNA. TRBV21-1 is termed a pseudogene. CDR3 length: 16 residues. The CDR3: CASSNDRRRPYNEQFF. The DNA for the CDR3 is TGTGCCAGCAGCAACGATCGGAGACGTCCGTACAATGAGCAGTTCTTC.

This sequence joins TRBV6-5 and TRBJ2-7; 7 bases line up with TRBD2. This CDR3 region has 14 residues. After removal of 8 bases from V and 3 bases from J, the junction contained 10 bases not matched to a gene. Per germline, CDR1 MNHEY and CDR2 SVGAGI. Here the CDR3 DNA reads TGTGCCAGCGGGGGGGGACGATACGGCTACGAGCAGTACTTC. It translates to CASGGGRYGYEQYF.

The chain has TRBV13 and TRBJ2-3; 10 positions match TRBD1. With 5 bases clipped from V and 4 bases from J, the junction kept 6 bases outside the gene matches. CDR1 and CDR2 (germline): PRHDT, FYEKMQ (reference sequence). CDR3 size: 15 residues. CDR3 nucleotides: TGTGCCAGCAGCAACGACAGGGGGCAGTCAGATACGCAGTATTTT. It translates to CASSNDRGQSDTQYF.